This T cell receptor (beta chain) was captured in a study of blood T cell repertoires in COVID-19. About the study: Some COVID-19 samples were acute and others convalescent; all came from the United States, Italy and Spain.

In regard to this clone: A junction boundary mismatches the germline segment, possibly from a read error.

The study recruited people aged about 18 to 95 years across approximately 24 US areas. Participants had their cohort set by participant-reported clinical history. Profiled with immunoSEQ multiplex PCR; TCRdb holds only in-frame clones, not every one. Found here are 200,000 to 250,000 clones, around nine tenths of them singletons; the top ten hold 1.5% to 2%. Germline CDR1 SSHAT, CDR2 FNYEAQ (reference sequence). This CDR3 contains 13 residues. The rearrangement joins TRBV7-7 to TRBJ1-6, with 7 bases identical to TRBD1. The sequenced sample was PBMCs or T cells enriched from blood (not recorded which). The TCR was taken from a woman under 30 who had recovered from COVID-19. The CDR3 spells CASSPDRDSPLHF. The CDR3 coding sequence is TGTGCTAGCAGTCCCGACAGGGATTCACCCCTCCACTTT.